Given below is one T cell receptor beta chain in context. Its antigen has not been determined. Base qualities were left out, and no much larger clone turns up one base away. Trimming removed 9 bases from V and 2 bases from J; the gene matches leave 4 bases unexplained. Spanning cysteine to phenylalanine, the CDR3 consists of 13 amino acids. Only the CDR3 DNA is retained, 39 bases long and in frame from the first base. Looking up the germline V gene (reference sequence) yields CDR1 LNHDA and CDR2 SQIVND. The data stem from a study of T cell clones after liver transplantation (dated by TCRdb to about 2019). With regard to the full study: Samples were obtained from ITN030ST, a randomized trial in which withdrawal of immunosuppression was attempted within 2 years of liver transplantation. Tolerance was defined as complete immunosuppression withdrawal for at least one year with no rise in liver enzymes beyond twice the upper limit of normal. Donor-reactive T cell clones were identified by TCRbeta sequencing after a pre-transplant mixed lymphocyte reaction and then tracked in post-transplant blood. Third party-reactive TCRbeta sequences from pre-transplant MLRs were also identified as an antigen-independent comparator for donor-reactive sequences. The subjects received no induction therapy and were kept on standard immunosuppression until randomization at 12-24 months post-transplant. Blood samples were collected pre-transplant, pre-randomization before withdrawal, and post-randomization after either complete withdrawal or failed withdrawal. A cohort of 8 liver transplant recipients was studied, of whom 3 were classified as tolerant and 5 as non-tolerant. Of the eight recipients, three were HCV-positive, while the remaining recipients had been transplanted for non-autoimmune, non-viral indications.

Using immunoSEQ, frozen genomic DNA was subjected to high-throughput TCRbeta CDR3 sequencing, a process that included PCR amplification, mapping, bias correction and internal controls. The paper's processing steps were these. Productive rearrangements were kept, and unique TCRbeta sequences were defined by CDR3 nucleotide sequence plus V and J gene. For classification of a sequence as donor-reactive, at least 5-fold expansion in CFSE-low cells relative to unstimulated pre-transplant cells and a frequency of at least 0.01% were required. To ensure at least 90% detection power, minimum frequency thresholds were set for each subject based on that subject's lowest-template unstimulated sample. Jensen-Shannon divergence between the top 1000 TCRbeta sequences after and before transplant was used to measure repertoire turnover. Changes in detection of donor-reactive sequences were tested with two-sided Fisher's exact tests. TCRdb re-hosts the immuneACCESS table, in-frame sequences only. Its copies lack some clones; in the studies checked, an unresolved V gene accounts for under half of them, and the cause for the rest is not known. Clonal size and the V and J genes are those of that table, whereas D and trimming came from the DNA. Here the sample has about 16,000 clones; around 90% occur a single time. 48% of the sample belongs to the ten largest clones.

The research as a whole found: Circulating donor-reactive CD4 TCRbeta sequences fell significantly post-transplant in 5 of 8 subjects, irrespective of tolerance or HCV status. Since no allograft tissue specimens were available, donor-reactive T cells may have migrated into the graft instead of being deleted. The conclusions were preliminary, being limited by small, heterogeneous patient numbers and by non-standardized post-transplant time points. In two subjects, low numbers of available donor cells limited the measurable donor-reactive repertoire. The decline in donor-reactive sequences exceeded the decline in third party-reactive sequences, suggesting partial antigen-specific deletion that was unrelated to withdrawal success. After accounting for repertoire turnover, donor-reactive detection was significantly reduced in 7 of 8 subjects for CD4 and 8 of 8 for CD8.

In the paper's terms, the time point label means: pre-transplant. Unstimulated PBMCs, after thawing, were stained for CD3, CD4 and CD8 and then FACS-sorted into CD3+CD4+ and CD3+CD8+ populations. Each of the 8 studied subjects was randomized to immunosuppression withdrawal. Genomic DNA was isolated with the Qiagen DNeasy Blood and Tissue Kit. Rearrangement joined TRBV19 to TRBJ2-7; TRBD2 aligns with 10 central bases. This TCR was sampled from a human donor who received a liver transplant. The sample consisted of CD8+ T cells from blood, taken before liver transplant. DNA sequence: TGTGCCAGCTCACTAGCGGGGCCCTACGAGCAGTACTTC. Translated, this is CASSLAGPYEQYF.